These 28 T cell receptor beta chains originate from one sample sequenced in a study of OX40 agonist ivuxolimab in advanced cancers. The table came from immunoSEQ multiplex PCR; TCRdb's copy has only in-frame clones and leaves some out. The sample lists over 80,000 clones; around 85% were seen once. The sequencing used CD4+ or CD8+ T cells sorted from blood, collected in a trial of the OX40 agonist ivuxolimab. Source of these receptors: an adult with an advanced solid tumor such as melanoma, head and neck, liver or kidney cancer.

This rearrangement joins TRBV7-3 to TRBJ1-2; D is unclear. Trimming left V 0 bases short and J 8 bases short, with 13 bases between. Germline V gene data show CDR1 as SGHTA and CDR2 as FQGTGA. CDR3 size: 14 residues. The CDR3 region is CASSLTGGPWGYTF. The CDR3 region has the DNA TGTGCCAGCAGCTTAACGGGAGGGCCCTGGGGCTACACCTTC.

The chain joins TRBV19 to TRBJ1-5; 8 positions match TRBD1. Germline V CDR1 and CDR2: LNHDA, SQIVND (reference sequence). CDR3 length: 16 amino acids. Losses at the gene ends were 3 bases for V and 3 bases for J; bases not matched to a gene: 7. CDR3 nucleotide sequence: TGTGCCAGTAGTATTTCGATGGGACAGGTCAATCAGCCCCAGCATTTT. It translates to CASSISMGQVNQPQHF.

The chain joins TRBV7-3 to TRBJ2-7; possible D gene TRBD2, 5 bases. V dropped 3 bases and J dropped 3 bases, with 12 bases sitting between them. This CDR3 region has 14 residues. CDR1 is SGHTA and CDR2 is FQGTGA in the germline V gene. As DNA, the CDR3 is TGTGCCAGCAGCTTCGCCCCGGGGAGCTACGAGCAGTACTTC. Protein product: CASSFAPGSYEQYF.

The chain is built from TRBV19 and TRBJ2-3; 10 positions match TRBD2. The CDR3 consists of 14 residues. The germline V gene encodes CDR1 LNHDA and CDR2 SQIVND (reference sequence). With 6 bases clipped from V and 5 bases from J, the junction kept 5 bases outside the gene matches. CDR3 amino acids: CASRAAGGIDTQYF. In DNA form, the CDR3 reads TGTGCCAGTAGAGCAGCGGGAGGGATAGATACGCAGTATTTT.

The chain couples TRBV5-1 to TRBJ2-7; no definite D call. This CDR3 is 13 amino acids long. V lost 0 bases and J lost 6, with 10 bases in between. Germline CDR1 is SGHRS and CDR2 is YFSETQ. Here the CDR3 reads CASSLGPQLEQYF. The CDR3 coding sequence is TGCGCCAGCAGCTTGGGCCCACAGCTCGAGCAGTACTTC.

The chain employs TRBV14 and TRBJ2-1; 12 nucleotides match TRBD2. The V and J ends lost 0 bases and 7 bases, in that order; junction bases with no gene match: 13. The CDR3 runs to 19 residues. Germline loops: CDR1 SGHDN, CDR2 FVKESK. The CDR3, as DNA: TGTGCCAGCAGCCAAGATGCGTTGTCTAGCGGGAGGGCGGGGAATGAGCAGTTCTTC. Residues: CASSQDALSSGRAGNEQFF.

This clone was detected a few times. This sequence joins TRBV19 and TRBJ1-1; the D gene is possibly TRBD1 (6 bases). The V and J ends lost 6 bases and 11 bases respectively, with 22 bases between them. The V gene's germline CDR1 is LNHDA and CDR2 SQIVND (reference sequence). This CDR3 is 14 amino acids long. The CDR3 protein is CASSAGRGPGNAFF. The CDR3 DNA follows: TGTGCCAGTAGCGCGGGGCGGGGGCCGGGGAATGCTTTCTTT.

This clone showed up just once. The genes are TRBV12-5 and TRBJ2-3; no firm D call. V was trimmed by 1 base and J by 2 bases, leaving 10 bases between them. This CDR3 has 15 amino acids. Germline V CDR1 and CDR2: LGHNT, FRNRAP. CDR3 sequence (DNA): TGTGCTAGTGGTTTGGGACTGGTGCCCACAGATACGCAGTATTTT. It yields the protein CASGLGLVPTDTQYF.

The rearrangement links TRBV6-1 to TRBJ2-2, with a weak D call TRBD2 (6 bases). V was trimmed by 2 bases and J by 4 bases, leaving 11 bases between them. The germline V gene has CDR1 MNHNS and CDR2 SASEGT. The CDR3 runs to 15 residues. CDR3 sequence (DNA): TGTGCCAGCAGTGAACGGGGGAGTGGCACCGGGGAGCTGTTTTTT. Translated: CASSERGSGTGELFF.

The chain employs TRBV30 and TRBJ2-3, with TRBD2 matching 9 bases. CDR3 length: 13 residues. The V segment lost 4 bases and the J segment 4 bases; nucleotides outside the gene matches: 3. Germline lookup yields CDR1 GTSNPN and CDR2 SVGIG (reference sequence). CDR3 residues: CAWKRGAADTQYF. The CDR3 DNA reads as TGTGCCTGGAAGCGGGGGGCAGCAGATACGCAGTATTTT.

In its sample, this clone was seen a few times. The J gene is TRBJ1-5, the V gene TRBV6-5; D unresolved. Germline CDR1 reads MNHEY; CDR2 reads SVGAGI. The CDR3 has 14 amino acids. Deletions cut 4 bases from V and 3 bases from J, with 10 bases between. CDR3 nucleotides: TGTGCCAGCAGTTTAGACAAGAACAATCAGCCCCAGCATTTT. Translated: CASSLDKNNQPQHF.

The chain recombines TRBV6-5 with TRBJ1-2, with 7 bases fitting TRBD1. V gave up 2 bases and J gave up 4 bases; unmatched junction bases: 4. Germline V gives CDR1 MNHEY, CDR2 SVGAGI. The CDR3 runs 14 residues. For the CDR3, the DNA is TGTGCCAGCAGTTACAGGGGGCAAGGCTATGGCTACACCTTC. Amino acid sequence: CASSYRGQGYGYTF.

The gene calls are TRBV5-1 and TRBJ1-1; TRBD1 aligns across 10 bases. The germline CDR1 and CDR2 sequences are SGHRS and YFSETQ. The V and J ends lost 4 bases and 5 bases, in that order; junction bases with no gene match: 11. The CDR3 has 16 amino acids. As DNA, the CDR3 is TGCGCCAGCAGCCTCAAACCGGGACAGGGGAGGACTGAAGCTTTCTTT. Amino acids: CASSLKPGQGRTEAFF.

This sequence joins TRBV19 and TRBJ1-5, with 9 nucleotides matching TRBD1. The CDR3 is made up of 17 amino acids. CDR1 and CDR2 from the germline V gene are LNHDA and SQIVND (reference sequence). V shed 5 bases, J shed 6 bases, and the junction held 14 bases outside the gene matches. The CDR3 bases are TGTGCCAGTAGTGTCCGGGGGGTAACAGGGGGCTTTCAGCCCCAGCATTTT. Protein: CASSVRGVTGGFQPQHF.

The chain carries TRBV4-2 and TRBJ2-4; D is perhaps TRBD2 (7 bases). The V end lost 1 base, the J end lost 0 bases, and 22 bases lay between the germline ends. The CDR3 totals 20 residues. Germline loops: CDR1 LGHNA, CDR2 YNFKEQ. CDR3 in DNA: TGTGCCAGCAGCCAAGTCACCGGGGGGCAGGGCGGGTTAGCCAAAAACATTCAGTACTTC. The encoded protein is CASSQVTGGQGGLAKNIQYF.

The rearrangement links TRBV7-9 to TRBJ2-3; possible D gene TRBD2, 6 bases. The ends were cut back, 1 base at V and 2 bases at J, with 10 bases in the middle. Germline lookup yields CDR1 SEHNR and CDR2 FQNEAQ (reference sequence). The CDR3 covers 15 residues. Here the CDR3 reads CASSLGREPTDTQYF. CDR3 sequence (DNA): TGTGCCAGCAGCTTAGGGCGGGAACCCACAGATACGCAGTATTTT.

This clone has just one count. The V gene is TRBV6-1, the J gene TRBJ2-7; D is perhaps TRBD1 (6 bases). The V gene's germline CDR1 is MNHNS and CDR2 SASEGT. V was pared by 1 base and J by 3 bases, with 13 bases between. This CDR3 region has 15 residues. In DNA, the CDR3 is TGTGCCAGCAGTGAAGTTACAGGGTCCGGCTACGAGCAGTACTTC. Its protein is CASSEVTGSGYEQYF.

The chain employs TRBV6-6 and TRBJ1-2, with D unresolved. Looked up from germline, CDR1 is MNHNY and CDR2 is SVGAGI (reference sequence). CDR3 length: 12 residues. With 5 bases removed from V and 2 bases from J, the gap between germline ends came to 6 bases. CDR3: CASSDPNYGYTF. CDR3 in DNA: TGTGCCAGCAGTGACCCAAACTATGGCTACACCTTC.

The chain is built from TRBV13 and TRBJ2-1, with D possibly being TRBD1 or TRBD2 (5 bases each). Trimming took off 3 bases at V and 0 bases at J, with 9 bases between the two ends. In germline, CDR1 is PRHDT, CDR2 FYEKMQ (reference sequence). There are 15 residues in the CDR3. The CDR3 spells CASSLRGNSYNEQFF. In DNA, the CDR3 is TGTGCCAGCAGCTTGAGGGGTAACTCCTACAATGAGCAGTTCTTC.

As regards this clone: One end of the junction is discordant with germline, which a read error may explain. The rearrangement joins TRBV6-6 to TRBJ2-2; D is perhaps TRBD1 (5 bases). The germline V gene encodes CDR1 MNHNY and CDR2 SVGAGI (reference sequence). The CDR3 consists of 14 residues. The DNA for the CDR3 is TGTGTCAGCAAGACGACAGAAGACACCGGGGAGCTGTTTTTT. Translation: CVSKTTEDTGELFF.

The chain links TRBV7-3 to TRBJ1-3; maybe TRBD1 (5 bases). The V gene's germline CDR1 is SGHTA and CDR2 FQGTGA. Trimming shortened V by 3 bases and J by 0 bases, and 6 bases separated the two germline ends. This CDR3 is built from 14 residues. The CDR3: CASSLGGSGNTIYF. The CDR3 DNA reads TGTGCCAGCAGCTTGGGGGGCTCTGGAAACACCATATATTTT.

The CDR3 loop is CASSPRQATYEQYF. The DNA of the CDR3 is TGTGCCAGCAGCCCGAGACAGGCTACCTACGAGCAGTACTTC. The chain has TRBV7-2 and TRBJ2-7; tentatively, D is TRBD1 (6 bases). The V and J ends lost 5 bases and 2 bases respectively, with 13 bases between them. CDR1 is SGHTA, CDR2 FQGNSA, per germline. The CDR3 runs 14 residues.

The chain combines TRBV19 with TRBJ2-5; the match to TRBD1 covers 8 bases. V trimming: 5 bases; J trimming: 0 bases; junction bases outside the gene matches: 2. CDR1 and CDR2 from the germline V gene are LNHDA and SQIVND (reference sequence). CDR3 length: 14 residues. The CDR3 region has the DNA TGTGCCAGTAGTTCGGGACAGGACCAAGAGACCCAGTACTTC. Translating it yields CASSSGQDQETQYF.

This clone has only one observation. This chain links TRBV7-9 with TRBJ2-6, with D possibly matching TRBD2 (5 bases). V was pared by 3 bases and J by 3 bases, with 9 bases between. The V gene's germline CDR1 is SEHNR and CDR2 FQNEAQ (reference sequence). CDR3 length: 15 amino acids. This chain's CDR3 is CASSFVRGGANVLTF. The CDR3, as DNA: TGTGCCAGCAGCTTTGTTCGGGGTGGGGCCAACGTCCTGACTTTC. Full variable domain (missing parts from reference TRBV7-9 and TRBJ2-6): DTGVSQNPRHKITKRGQNVTFRCDPISEHNRLYWYRQTLGQGPEFLTYFQNEAQLEKSRLLSDRFSAERPKGSFSTLEIQRTEQGDSAMYLCASSFVRGGANVLTFGAGSRLTVL.

This clone appeared a few times. The J gene is TRBJ2-4, the V gene TRBV7-8; TRBD2 matches at 9 bases. CDR1 SGHVS and CDR2 FQNEAQ come from the germline V gene. This CDR3 spans 19 amino acids. J gave up 2 bases and V 5 bases, and 16 bases lay outside the gene matches. The CDR3 protein is CASSPLRVAGAGTKNIQYF. In nucleotides, the CDR3 is TGTGCCAGCAGCCCCCTGCGGGTAGCGGGAGCGGGAACCAAAAACATTCAGTACTTC.

The chain employs TRBV7-2 and TRBJ2-2; D gene ambiguous. The V gene's germline CDR1 is SGHTA and CDR2 FQGNSA. The CDR3 sequence is 16 residues long. V lost 7 bases and J lost 1, with 16 bases in between. CDR3 sequence (DNA): TGTGCCAGCACCCCTGGCCGCTGGGGGAACACCGGGGAGCTGTTTTTT. This sequence encodes CASTPGRWGNTGELFF. Using reference TRBV7-2 and TRBJ2-2 for the parts outside the CDR3, the full variable domain is GAGVSQSPSNKVTEKGKDVELRCDPISGHTALYWYRQSLGQGLEFLIYFQGNSAPDKSGLPSDRFSAERTGGSVSTLTIQRTQQEDSAVYLCASTPGRWGNTGELFFGEGSRLTVL.

The chain joins TRBV7-2 to TRBJ2-7; D gene ambiguous. The germline V and J ends were trimmed by 2 bases and 2 bases, with 13 bases remaining between them. CDR1 is SGHTA, CDR2 FQGNSA, per germline. This CDR3 is 15 amino acids long. The CDR3 bases are TGTGCCAGCAGCTTATCCAGCGACTCAACCTACGAGCAGTACTTC. As protein: CASSLSSDSTYEQYF.

The gene calls are TRBV5-6 and TRBJ1-2; D call uncertain. This CDR3 region has 13 residues. Per the germline V gene, CDR1 is SGHDT and CDR2 is YYEEEE. V lost 0 bases and J 4 bases, leaving 7 bases between the germline ends. CDR3 region: CASSLAGGYGYTF. The CDR3 DNA reads TGTGCCAGCAGCTTGGCAGGCGGCTATGGCTACACCTTC.